Below are 20 T cell receptor beta chains sequenced from a single sample in a study of circulating CD8 cells and anti-PD-1 response in melanoma. The QIAseq Immune Repertoire TCR panel built the libraries from around 15 ng of total RNA. MiXCR, applied by TCRdb to the reads, yields one record per CDR3 protein. The sample carries over 400 distinct CDR3 sequences, more than 7% recorded once. From live CD3+CD8+TCRalphabeta+ cells, four PD-1 and/or TIGIT subsets were sorted. This specimen consisted of CD8+ T cells from PBMCs, obtained at baseline or after one month of anti-PD-1 therapy (not recorded which). The receptors derive from a human donor with melanoma.

This clonotype came up a few times. This chain connects TRBV30 to TRBJ2-7; 8 nucleotides match TRBD2. Germline assignment: CDR1 GTSNPN and CDR2 SVGIG (reference sequence). The length of the CDR3 is 13 residues. Losses at the gene ends were 0 bases for V and 3 bases for J; bases not matched to a gene: 1. The CDR3 DNA reads TGTGCCTGGAGTGTCACTAGCGGCTACGAGCAGTACTTC. Translation gives CAWSVTSGYEQYF.

The sample holds a few counts of this clonotype. J is TRBJ2-7 and V is TRBV5-1; no reliable D call. Per germline, CDR1 SGHRS and CDR2 YFSETQ. V gave up 2 bases and J gave up 3 bases, with 3 bases separating them. This CDR3 has 11 residues. CDR3 loop: CASSLNYEQYF. Here the CDR3 DNA reads TGCGCCAGCAGCTTAAACTACGAGCAGTACTTC.

Relative to its sample, this clonotype is large (0.1 to 1%). The chain combines TRBV9 with TRBJ2-1, with 10 bases fitting TRBD2. J was trimmed by 5 bases and V by 3 bases; bases with no gene match: 5. This CDR3 spans 15 amino acids. The germline CDR1 and CDR2 sequences are SGDLS and YYNGEE. CDR3 DNA: TGTGCCAGCAGCGCTAGCGGGGGATTTAACAATGAGCAGTTCTTC. This translates into CASSASGGFNNEQFF.

Judged by abundance, this clonotype is large. The gene calls are TRBV4-1 and TRBJ2-3; TRBD2 matches at 10 bases. V gave up 1 base and J gave up 4 bases; unmatched junction bases: 8. From germline, CDR1 is MGHRA and CDR2 YSYEKL. The CDR3 is 17 amino acids. The CDR3 sequence is CASSQGASGGASDTQYF. Written as DNA, the CDR3 is TGCGCCAGCAGCCAAGGGGCGAGCGGGGGGGCATCAGATACGCAGTATTTT.

By share of the sample, this clonotype is medium-sized. This rearrangement joins TRBV12-3 or TRBV12-4 to TRBJ1-1, with TRBD1 identical over 9 bases. CDR3 length: 16 amino acids. V dropped 3 bases and J dropped 6; count of bases not matched to a gene: 11. CDR3 bases: TGTGCCAGCAGTTTTGGGACAGGGAACCTTTTCGCTGAAGCTTTCTTT. Translated: CASSFGTGNLFAEAFF.

This clonotype is medium-sized (0.01 to 0.1%) within its sample. Here the CDR3 DNA reads TGTGCCAGTAGTATAGGGAGGGGAAACACTGAAGCTTTCTTT. Translated, it gives CASSIGRGNTEAFF. V and J are TRBV19 and TRBJ1-1; D may be TRBD1 (5 bases). The germline gives CDR1 LNHDA, CDR2 SQIVND (reference sequence). V dropped 1 base and J dropped 2 bases, with 8 bases sitting between them. This CDR3 spans 14 amino acids.

This clonotype rates as medium-sized. The chain uses TRBV5-1 and TRBJ2-2; tentative D call: TRBD2 (5 bases). Trimming removed 6 bases at V and 6 bases at J, with 21 bases between. Germline V gene sequence: CDR1 SGHRS, CDR2 YFSETQ. The CDR3 has 16 amino acids. CDR3 coding DNA: TGCGCCAGCAATGCTCCGGGAAAGGGCTCTCCCGGGGAGCTGTTTTTT. Protein product: CASNAPGKGSPGELFF.

Within the sample, this clonotype is medium-sized. The V and J genes are TRBV2 and TRBJ2-7; D gene uncertain. Germline lookup yields CDR1 SNHLY and CDR2 FYNNEI. The length of the CDR3 is 13 residues. The V end was cut by 4 bases, the J end by 0 bases, with 7 bases between. CDR3 bases: TGTGCCAGCAGTGTTGGCAACTCCTACGAGCAGTACTTC. Translated, it gives CASSVGNSYEQYF.

This clonotype is labeled as medium-sized (0.01 to 0.1%). The J gene is TRBJ1-5, the V gene TRBV9, with 9 positions matching TRBD1. After removal of 7 bases from V and 0 bases from J, the junction contained 2 bases not matched to a gene. Germline CDR1 and CDR2: SGDLS and YYNGEE. This CDR3 has 14 residues. This CDR3 reads CASGTGYSNQPQHF. The CDR3 region has the DNA TGTGCCAGCGGGACAGGGTATAGCAATCAGCCCCAGCATTTT.

This clonotype was observed a handful of times. This chain uses TRBV20-1 with TRBJ2-7; D is perhaps TRBD1 (5 bases). Trimming pared 3 bases from V and 3 bases from J, leaving 6 bases between. Per the germline V gene, CDR1 is DFQATT and CDR2 is SNEGSKA (reference sequence). The CDR3 runs to 11 residues. Here the CDR3 reads CSASQGYEQYF. CDR3 nucleotide sequence: TGCAGTGCTAGCCAGGGCTACGAGCAGTACTTC.

In its sample, this clonotype is medium-sized. The chain joins TRBV19 to TRBJ1-6; no clear D gene. Germline CDR1 LNHDA, CDR2 SQIVND (reference sequence). This CDR3 spans 12 amino acids. The ends were cut back, 5 bases at V and 8 bases at J, with 7 bases in the middle. CDR3 sequence (DNA): TGTGCCAGTAGTGAAGGGTATTCACCCCTCCACTTT. Translation: CASSEGYSPLHF.

By sample fraction, this clonotype is medium-sized. This rearrangement joins TRBV19 to TRBJ2-2; no clear D gene. Looked up from germline, CDR1 is LNHDA and CDR2 is SQIVND (reference sequence). The CDR3 consists of 15 residues. V dropped 4 bases and J dropped 6 bases, with 15 bases sitting between them. In DNA form, the CDR3 reads TGTGCCAGTAGTAATCCGGCAGTCGCGGCCGGGGAGCTGTTTTTT. This sequence encodes CASSNPAVAAGELFF.

By its share, this clonotype is large (0.1 to 1%). The rearrangement links TRBV5-1 to TRBJ2-7, with a tentative D call TRBD2 (5 bases). V lost 4 bases and J 3 bases, leaving 17 bases between the germline ends. CDR1 is SGHRS and CDR2 is YFSETQ in the germline V gene. The CDR3 totals 15 residues. CDR3 sequence reads: CASSPGSYTGYEQYF. The CDR3 DNA follows: TGCGCCAGCAGCCCGGGATCCTACACGGGCTACGAGCAGTACTTC. The variable domain in full, with the rest retrieved from reference TRBV5-1 and TRBJ2-7, is KAGVTQTPRYLIKTRGQQVTLSCSPISGHRSVSWYQQTPGQGLQFLFEYFSETQRNKGNFPGRFSGRQFSNSRSEMNVSTLELGDSALYLCASSPGSYTGYEQYFGPGTRLTVT.

Details on this clonotype: This may come from a read error, since a much larger clone is one base off. The rearrangement links TRBV9 to TRBJ2-5; D might be TRBD1 or TRBD2, each matching 6 bases. Germline CDR1 is SGDLS and CDR2 is YYNGEE. V was trimmed by 1 base and J by 9 bases, leaving 19 bases between them. The CDR3 contains 15 residues. The CDR3 loop reads CASSVSWGALEAQYF. In DNA, the CDR3 is TGTGCCAGCAGCGTATCCTGGGGGGCACTGGAGGCCCAGTACTTC. The full variable domain, in which reference TRBV9 and TRBJ2-5 provide the parts outside the CDR3, is DSGVTQTPKHLITATGQRVTLRCSPRSGDLSVYWYQQSLDQGLQFLIQYYNGEERAKGNILERFSAQQFPDLHSELNLSSLELGDSALYFCASSVSWGALEAQYFGPGTRLLVL.

This clonotype was seen more than once but under ten times. The chain links TRBV19 to TRBJ2-7, with 8 bases identical to TRBD1. Germline V gene lookup returns CDR1 LNHDA and CDR2 SQIVND (reference sequence). J gave up 1 base and V 9 bases, and 11 bases lay outside the gene matches. This CDR3 has 15 amino acids. The CDR3 loop is CASRGHGTGSYEQYF. Here the CDR3 DNA reads TGTGCCAGCAGAGGTCACGGGACAGGTTCCTACGAGCAGTACTTC.

This clonotype turned up a few times. The chain has TRBV30 and TRBJ2-3; D may be TRBD2 (5 bases). The CDR3 runs to 10 residues. Germline V lookup: CDR1 GTSNPN, CDR2 SVGIG (reference sequence). Trimming cost V 5 bases and J 5 bases, with 5 bases left between them. As DNA, the CDR3 is TGTGCCTGGGGACTAGATACGCAGTATTTT. It specifies CAWGLDTQYF.

This clonotype is deemed medium-sized. This chain uses TRBV2 with TRBJ2-5; D ambiguous. The CDR3 runs to 14 residues. V lost 2 bases to trimming and J lost 2 bases, with 9 bases between them. Looked up from germline, CDR1 is SNHLY and CDR2 is FYNNEI. For the CDR3, the DNA is TGTGCCAGCAGTGAAAAGTTGCGGCAAGAGACCCAGTACTTC. Translation: CASSEKLRQETQYF. Using reference TRBV2 and TRBJ2-5 for the parts outside the CDR3, the full variable domain is EPEVTQTPSHQVTQMGQEVILRCVPISNHLYFYWYRQILGQKVEFLVSFYNNEISEKSEIFDDQFSVERPDGSNFTLKIRSTKLEDSAMYFCASSEKLRQETQYFGPGTRLLVL.

This clonotype is large. The chain links TRBV20-1 to TRBJ2-3, with 7 bases fitting TRBD2. Germline V gene sequence: CDR1 DFQATT, CDR2 SNEGSKA (reference sequence). The length of the CDR3 is 18 residues. With V trimmed by 0 bases and J by 0 bases, 12 bases remained unmatched. CDR3 coding DNA: TGCAGTGCTAGAGATAGTTGGGGGGGTCGCCTTAGCACAGATACGCAGTATTTT. Amino acids: CSARDSWGGRLSTDTQYF.

By proportion, this clonotype is medium-sized. The rearrangement joins TRBV10-3 to TRBJ2-3; 9 bases map to TRBD2. The CDR3 sequence is 16 residues long. V lost 3 bases and J lost 6; bases outside the gene matches: 10. Looked up from germline, CDR1 is ENHRY and CDR2 is SYGVKD. The CDR3 spells CAISESSGVLRDTQYF. The CDR3 DNA is TGTGCCATCAGTGAATCTAGCGGGGTCTTGCGGGATACGCAGTATTTT.

Concerning this clonotype itself: This sequence is one base from a far larger clone and is likely a read error. This chain connects TRBV5-5 to TRBJ2-1; unclear D gene. The CDR3 is 15 amino acids. V lost 1 base, J lost 10 bases, and 18 bases lay in between. Germline values: CDR1 SGHKS, CDR2 YYEKEE (reference sequence). CDR3 coding DNA: TGTGCCAGCAGCTTGTCCCATGTGGTAGCCTACGAGCAGTTCTTC. The encoded protein is CASSLSHVVAYEQFF.